This T cell receptor beta chain emerged from a study of T cell repertoires in cytomegalovirus infection. Study overall: CMV infection and matching HLA type were both indicated by public TCR beta signatures.

This CDR3 spans 16 amino acids. V shed 3 bases and J shed 2 bases, with 14 bases lying between them. The germline V gene has CDR1 LGHNA and CDR2 YSLEER. TCRdb re-called the reads with MiXCR, one entry per CDR3 protein. The repertoire holds fewer than 550,000 distinct CDR3 sequences, approximately 25% seen once, with about 12% in the top ten. Concerning this clonotype: Its antigen is as yet unknown.

Study conclusions and caveats: Identification of carriers of CMV plus the relevant HLA was achieved through cumulative public TCR beta family frequency. There were HLA-C-restricted CMV-specific TCR beta clonotypes dominating the ex vivo response.

The origin of this receptor is a human donor in good health (CMV status not recorded). Some clones in this sample may be carry-over from other donors' samples. This chain joins TRBV4-3 and TRBJ1-5, with D maybe TRBD1 (5 bases). The material sequenced was PBMCs. CDR3 protein: CASSHRGGRGNQPQHF. CDR3 in DNA: TGCGCCAGCAGCCACCGAGGCGGCAGGGGCAATCAGCCCCAGCATTTT.